Sequencing of this T cell receptor beta chain was carried out in a study of blood T cell repertoires in COVID-19. Study in general: COVID-19 samples from acute and convalescent phases originated in the United States, Italy and Spain. PBMCs, B-cell-depleted T cells, or T cells were the source of the cDNA or gDNA that made up the material.

In the study's own analysis: Reference gene primer amplification yielded estimated nucleated cell counts. Here immunoSEQ multiplex PCR was the method, and the copy in TCRdb shows in-frame clones only, minus some. The DNA was the basis for D and trimming; V, J and clone size are from that table. Here the sample spans about 97,000 clones, about 87% being singletons. The germline CDR1 and CDR2 sequences are SGHTA and FQGTGA. With 2 bases clipped from V and 3 bases from J, the junction kept 4 bases outside the gene matches. The CDR3 runs to 15 residues. The sample comprised peripheral blood. The V gene is TRBV7-3, the J gene TRBJ2-1; 7 bases fit TRBD1. This clonotype originated in a human donor in a cohort sampled during active COVID-19. The CDR3: CASSLRGGIYNEQFF. For the CDR3, the DNA is TGTGCCAGCAGCTTACGAGGGGGCATCTACAATGAGCAGTTCTTC.